The 8 T cell receptor beta chains given below trace back to one sample, sequenced in a study of CD8+CD57+ T cells in acquired aplastic anemia. Genomic DNA was employed as the template in profiling TCR beta VDJ and CDR3. A single record per CDR3 protein comes from TCRdb applying MiXCR to the reads. This sample has 150,000 to 200,000 distinct CDR3 sequences; nearly 50% occur once, and the top ten carry 10% to 15%. Individuals selected for sequencing had exhibited CD8+CD57+ cell expansion on flow cytometry. Sequenced sample: sorted CD4+, CD8+, or CD8+CD57+ T cells (not recorded which) from PBMCs. The receptors stem from a human donor with aplastic anemia.

Ten or more counts support this clonotype. The chain employs TRBV12-3 or TRBV12-4 and TRBJ2-3, with 11 bases matching TRBD2. V lost 9 bases and J lost 3; bases outside the gene matches: 5. The length of the CDR3 is 14 residues. The CDR3 nucleotides read TGTGCCAGTTCGGGACTAGCGGATACAGATACGCAGTATTTT. It yields the protein CASSGLADTDTQYF.

The sample holds one count of this clonotype. This rearrangement joins TRBV10-3 to TRBJ2-2, with D tentatively TRBD1 (6 bases). Germline assignment: CDR1 ENHRY and CDR2 SYGVKD. V was trimmed by 6 bases and J by 6 bases, leaving 17 bases between them. CDR3 size: 15 residues. The CDR3 DNA follows: TGTGCCATCAGGGGACCTTATGGGGGCCCCGGGGAGCTGTTTTTT. As protein: CAIRGPYGGPGELFF.

This CDR3 reads CASSLDPSGGYEQYF. As DNA, the CDR3 is TGTGCCAGCAGCTTGGATCCTAGCGGGGGTTACGAGCAGTACTTC. J is TRBJ2-7 and V is TRBV5-4; 10 nucleotides line up with TRBD2. V lost 0 bases and J lost 4; bases outside the gene matches: 4. CDR3 length: 15 amino acids. Germline CDR1 is SGHNT and CDR2 is YYREEE (reference sequence).

In this sample, this clonotype turned up a few times. This may be a read error, as it is one base from a much larger clone. The CDR3 region is CCIKYTDTQYF. The CDR3 nucleotides are TGCTGTATTAAATACACAGATACGCAGTATTTT. This rearrangement joins TRBV20-1 to TRBJ2-3; D is undetermined. The CDR3 contains 11 residues. Germline V gene lookup returns CDR1 DFQATT and CDR2 SNEGSKA (reference sequence).

The rearrangement uses TRBV12-3 or TRBV12-4 and TRBJ1-6; maybe TRBD1 (5 bases). Between the trimmed V and J ends, which lost 5 bases and 9 bases, there was a span of 17 bases. This CDR3 spans 15 amino acids. The CDR3, as DNA: TGTGCCAGCAGTGATGCCGGCGGGGGTGGTTCACCCCTCCACTTT. Protein sequence: CASSDAGGGGSPLHF.

This clonotype occurred a few times. The chain employs TRBV5-5 and TRBJ2-7; a weak D match, TRBD2 (6 bases). V lost 2 bases and J 6 bases, leaving 15 bases between the germline ends. The CDR3 loop spans 14 amino acids. CDR1 is SGHKS, CDR2 YYEKEE, per germline (reference sequence). The DNA of the CDR3 is TGTGCCAGCAGCTTTGGAGGGAAACTTGGCGAGCAGTACTTC. Residues: CASSFGGKLGEQYF.

Many counts were recorded for this clonotype. CDR3 sequence reads: CASSRQQGLNEKLFF. The CDR3 coding sequence is TGTGCCAGTAGTCGACAACAGGGGCTCAATGAAAAACTGTTTTTT. This sequence joins TRBV19 and TRBJ1-4; the match to TRBD1 covers 7 bases. The germline gives CDR1 LNHDA, CDR2 SQIVND (reference sequence). V lost 5 bases, J lost 5 bases, and 8 bases stayed unmatched. The CDR3 covers 15 residues. Supplemented by reference TRBV19 and TRBJ1-4, the full variable domain reads DGGITQSPKYLFRKEGQNVTLSCEQNLNHDAMYWYRQDPGQGLRLIYYSQIVNDFQKGDIAEGYSVSREKKESFPLTVTSAQKNPTAFYLCASSRQQGLNEKLFFGSGTQLSVL.

The J gene is TRBJ2-3, the V gene TRBV2; D possibly corresponds to TRBD2 (5 bases). The CDR3 has 14 residues. V lost 4 bases and J lost 1, with 9 bases in between. Germline V gives CDR1 SNHLY, CDR2 FYNNEI. CDR3 residues: CASSGGEGTDTQYF. The CDR3 DNA sequence: TGTGCCAGCAGTGGGGGAGAGGGCACAGATACGCAGTATTTT.